What follows describes a single TCR beta chain. Its specificity is not known. Method: immunoSEQ multiplex PCR; TCRdb's copy keeps in-frame clones and lacks some. The sample has 180,000 or so clones, approximately 90% seen once. These data originate in a study of Ad26.COV2.S vaccination and SARS-CoV-2 variants. The study, taken as a whole, reports: Total T cell responses were possibly underestimated by TCR breadth and depth analyses. Spike-specific TCR breadth was greater in vaccine than placebo recipients.

This CDR3 contains 15 residues. V was trimmed by 1 base and J by 1 base, leaving 7 bases between them. Germline assignment: CDR1 SEHNR and CDR2 FQNEAQ (reference sequence). The chain links TRBV7-9 to TRBJ1-4; D gene unclear. The starting material was peripheral blood, obtained after recovery from COVID-19. The source of this sequence is a human donor who had recovered from COVID-19. CDR3 coding DNA: TGTGCCAGCAGCTTAGAGTCTAAAACTAATGAAAAACTGTTTTTT. Residues: CASSLESKTNEKLFF. The variable domain in full, completed from reference TRBV7-9 and TRBJ1-4, reads DTGVSQNPRHKITKRGQNVTFRCDPISEHNRLYWYRQTLGQGPEFLTYFQNEAQLEKSRLLSDRFSAERPKGSFSTLEIQRTEQGDSAMYLCASSLESKTNEKLFFGSGTQLSVL.